These 3 T cell receptor beta chains originate from one sample sequenced in a study of cytomegalovirus exposure and HLA in healthy donors. It was with 60 Vbeta and 13 Jbeta primers that the PCR ran. Sequencing was performed with immunoSEQ multiplex PCR; in TCRdb, only in-frame clones are kept and a portion is missing. This table holds under 200,000 clones, approximately 81% found once. The sequenced sample was PBMCs. All receptors derive from a male donor in good health and CMV-seronegative.

The chain uses TRBV5-5 and TRBJ2-1; 8 positions match TRBD1. J gave up 9 bases and V 0 bases, and 8 bases lay outside the gene matches. In germline, CDR1 is SGHKS, CDR2 YYEKEE (reference sequence). The CDR3 loop spans 15 amino acids. For the CDR3, the DNA is TGTGCCAGCAGCTTGGTCGGTCAGGGGGCTCGTGAGCAGTTCTTC. It codes for CASSLVGQGAREQFF.

This clone was found a few times. The gene calls are TRBV7-6 and TRBJ1-5, with D possibly TRBD1 on 5 matching bases. The germline V gene has CDR1 SGHVS and CDR2 FNYEAQ. Deletions cut 5 bases from V and 1 base from J, with 9 bases between. The CDR3 has 14 amino acids. CDR3 in DNA: TGTGCCAGCAGCCTGGACAACAGCAATCAGCCCCAGCATTTT. Translating gives CASSLDNSNQPQHF.

The count of this clone is one. The CDR3 here is CASSVGLEGLGMRETQYF. For the CDR3, the DNA is TGTGCCAGCAGCGTAGGCCTGGAAGGACTAGGGATGCGAGAGACCCAGTACTTC. The chain has TRBV9 and TRBJ2-5; 7 positions match TRBD2. This CDR3 contains 18 residues. V gave up 0 bases and J gave up 4 bases; unmatched junction bases: 15. From germline, CDR1 is SGDLS and CDR2 YYNGEE.